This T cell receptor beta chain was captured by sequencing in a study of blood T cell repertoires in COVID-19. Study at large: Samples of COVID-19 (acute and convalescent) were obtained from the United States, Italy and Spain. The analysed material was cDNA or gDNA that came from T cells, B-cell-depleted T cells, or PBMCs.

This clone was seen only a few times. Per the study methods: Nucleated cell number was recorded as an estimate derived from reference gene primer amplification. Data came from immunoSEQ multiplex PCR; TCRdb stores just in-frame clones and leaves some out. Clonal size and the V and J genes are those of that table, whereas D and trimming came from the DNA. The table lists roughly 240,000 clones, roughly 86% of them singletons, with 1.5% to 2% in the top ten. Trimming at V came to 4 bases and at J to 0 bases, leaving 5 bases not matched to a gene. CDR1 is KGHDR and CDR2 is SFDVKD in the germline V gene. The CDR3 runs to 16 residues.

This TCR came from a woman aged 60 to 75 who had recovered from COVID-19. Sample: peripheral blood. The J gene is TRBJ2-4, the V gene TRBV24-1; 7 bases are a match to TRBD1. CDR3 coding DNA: TGTGCCACCAGTGAATCGGGACAGATAGCCAAAAACATTCAGTACTTC. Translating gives CATSESGQIAKNIQYF.